These 2 T cell receptor beta chains were sequenced from one sample in a study of blood T cell repertoires in COVID-19. Clones were read by immunoSEQ multiplex PCR, and TCRdb kept only the in-frame ones, dropping some. This sample has some 670,000 clones; around 89% occur once, and the top ten carry about 0.26%. What was sequenced was peripheral blood. Receptors were obtained from a woman in her late teens or twenties with acute or convalescent COVID-19.

The rearrangement links TRBV7-9 to TRBJ2-7; no definite D call. From germline, CDR1 is SEHNR and CDR2 FQNEAQ (reference sequence). V was pared by 2 bases and J by 0 bases, with 11 bases between. The CDR3 runs to 15 residues. The CDR3 nucleotides are TGTGCCAGCAGCTTAAACAGCCTCTACTCCTACGAGCAGTACTTC. This gives the protein CASSLNSLYSYEQYF.

CDR3 protein: CATHRTGGNTIYF. In DNA, the CDR3 is TGTGCCACCCATAGGACAGGGGGAAACACCATATATTTT. This rearrangement joins TRBV6-5 to TRBJ1-3; TRBD1 agrees at 8 bases. This CDR3 has 13 residues. CDR1 is MNHEY, CDR2 SVGAGI, per germline. After removal of 10 bases from V and 4 bases from J, the junction contained 6 bases not matched to a gene.